A selection of T cell receptor beta chains follows, all from one sample in a study of blood T cell repertoires in COVID-19. Sequenced by immunoSEQ multiplex PCR; TCRdb stores in-frame clones only, minus some. The sample comprises about 150,000 clones, more than 80% of which are singletons, and about 2% rests with the top ten. Sequencing was done on a sample of peripheral blood. All receptors come from a man between 65 and 85 years old with acute or convalescent COVID-19. The CDR3 runs from the conserved cysteine through the conserved F or W. The D gene is left open where the match is weak. Clone size is given for some rows only: seen once, a few or many times, or a class if the clone is expanded.

clone_size: few
j_call: TRBJ1-1
v_call: TRBV6-1
d_call: -
cdr3_aa: CASSEPGASTEAFF
cdr3_nt: TGTGCCAGCAGTGAACCAGGGGCCAGCACTGAAGCTTTCTTT

clone_size: many
j_call: TRBJ1-6
v_call: TRBV7-6
d_call: -
cdr3_aa: CASSPRLGEGSPLHF
cdr3_nt: TGTGCCAGCAGCCCACGACTGGGAGAGGGTTCACCCCTCCACTTT

clone_size: -
j_call: TRBJ1-6
v_call: TRBV2
d_call: -
cdr3_aa: CASTTAERSPLHF
cdr3_nt: TGTGCCAGCACTACTGCGGAGAGGTCACCCCTCCACTTT

clone_size: few
j_call: TRBJ2-3
v_call: TRBV11-3
d_call: -
cdr3_aa: CASSLGATSTDTQYF
cdr3_nt: TGTGCCAGCAGCTTAGGTGCTACTAGCACAGATACGCAGTATTTT

clone_size: few
j_call: TRBJ2-2
v_call: TRBV24-1
d_call: -
cdr3_aa: CATSDFYRGGTGELFF
cdr3_nt: TGTGCCACCAGTGATTTCTACAGGGGGGGGACCGGGGAGCTGTTTTTT

clone_size: -
j_call: TRBJ1-5
v_call: TRBV19
d_call: -
cdr3_aa: CASRLREQPQHF
cdr3_nt: TGTGCCAGCCGCCTCCGGGAACAGCCCCAGCATTTT

clone_size: few
j_call: TRBJ2-1
v_call: TRBV2
d_call: TRBD1
cdr3_aa: CASRRRDRGIEQFF
cdr3_nt: TGTGCCAGCAGGCGCCGGGACAGGGGAATTGAGCAGTTCTTC

clone_size: -
j_call: TRBJ2-3
v_call: TRBV15
d_call: TRBD2
cdr3_aa: CATSRGLAGVDTQYF
cdr3_nt: TGTGCCACCAGCAGAGGGCTAGCGGGCGTAGATACGCAGTATTTT

clone_size: -
j_call: TRBJ1-2
v_call: TRBV5-6
d_call: -
cdr3_aa: CASSLVSANYGYTF
cdr3_nt: TGTGCCAGCAGCTTGGTGTCAGCTAACTATGGCTACACCTTC

clone_size: -
j_call: TRBJ2-2
v_call: TRBV28
d_call: -
cdr3_aa: CASRGLSSTGELFF
cdr3_nt: TGTGCCAGCAGGGGACTCTCCTCCACCGGGGAGCTGTTTTTT

clone_size: -
j_call: TRBJ2-4
v_call: TRBV28
d_call: -
cdr3_aa: CASSVGTLAKNIQYF
cdr3_nt: TGTGCCAGCAGTGTTGGCACCCTAGCCAAAAACATTCAGTACTTC

clone_size: -
j_call: TRBJ1-1
v_call: TRBV7-3
d_call: -
cdr3_aa: CASSLNRNTEAFF
cdr3_nt: TGTGCCAGCAGCTTAAACAGGAACACTGAAGCTTTCTTT

clone_size: -
j_call: TRBJ2-3
v_call: TRBV11-3
d_call: TRBD2
cdr3_aa: CASSSGLAADTQYF
cdr3_nt: TGTGCCAGCAGCTCTGGACTAGCAGCGGATACGCAGTATTTT

clone_size: -
j_call: TRBJ2-2
v_call: TRBV28
d_call: TRBD1
cdr3_aa: CASSPRQGVKAGELFF
cdr3_nt: TGTGCCAGCAGTCCCCGACAGGGGGTAAAGGCCGGGGAGCTGTTTTTT

clone_size: -
j_call: TRBJ2-6
v_call: TRBV5-8
d_call: -
cdr3_aa: CASSLPGRAGGANVLTF
cdr3_nt: TGTGCCAGCAGCTTACCTGGACGGGCGGGTGGGGCCAACGTCCTGACTTTC

clone_size: once
j_call: TRBJ2-1
v_call: TRBV24-1
d_call: -
cdr3_aa: CATSGLRGYNEQFF
cdr3_nt: TGTGCCACCAGTGGCCTACGGGGGTACAATGAGCAGTTCTTC

clone_size: -
j_call: TRBJ2-1
v_call: TRBV27
d_call: -
cdr3_aa: CASSLRRPPRADEQFF
cdr3_nt: TGTGCCAGCAGTTTAAGGAGACCCCCGAGGGCCGATGAGCAGTTCTTC

clone_size: -
j_call: TRBJ1-2
v_call: TRBV5-8
d_call: TRBD1
cdr3_aa: CASSRKDRAPYGYTF
cdr3_nt: TGTGCCAGCAGCCGAAAGGACAGGGCCCCCTATGGCTACACCTTC

clone_size: -
j_call: TRBJ2-1
v_call: TRBV5-4
d_call: -
cdr3_aa: CASSLNYNEQFF
cdr3_nt: TGTGCCAGCAGCCTAAACTACAATGAGCAGTTCTTC

clone_size: -
j_call: TRBJ1-5
v_call: TRBV7-9
d_call: -
cdr3_aa: CASSSDGGPNQPQHF
cdr3_nt: TGTGCCAGCAGCTCCGATGGGGGCCCAAATCAGCCCCAGCATTTT

clone_size: -
j_call: TRBJ1-1
v_call: TRBV5-4
d_call: -
cdr3_aa: CASSFGQNTEAFF
cdr3_nt: TGTGCCAGCAGCTTTGGGCAAAACACTGAAGCTTTCTTT

clone_size: -
j_call: TRBJ2-2
v_call: TRBV5-1
d_call: -
cdr3_aa: CASSFQGTGELFF
cdr3_nt: TGCGCCAGCAGCTTTCAGGGAACCGGGGAGCTGTTTTTT

clone_size: -
j_call: TRBJ1-2
v_call: TRBV12-3/TRBV12-4
d_call: TRBD1
cdr3_aa: CASSRDRVYGYTF
cdr3_nt: TGTGCCAGCAGCAGGGACAGGGTGTATGGCTACACCTTC

clone_size: -
j_call: TRBJ1-1
v_call: TRBV2
d_call: -
cdr3_aa: CASSERGEAFF
cdr3_nt: TGTGCCAGCAGTGAACGTGGTGAGGCTTTCTTT

clone_size: -
j_call: TRBJ2-5
v_call: TRBV12-3/TRBV12-4
d_call: -
cdr3_aa: CASSLLETQYF
cdr3_nt: TGTGCCAGCAGTTTACTGGAGACCCAGTACTTC

clone_size: -
j_call: TRBJ2-5
v_call: TRBV7-2
d_call: -
cdr3_aa: CASSLHADRETQYF
cdr3_nt: TGTGCCAGCAGCCTTCACGCGGATCGAGAGACCCAGTACTTC

clone_size: -
j_call: TRBJ1-2
v_call: TRBV6-5
d_call: -
cdr3_aa: CASSRGLPPDYGYTF
cdr3_nt: TGTGCCAGCAGTCGGGGACTCCCCCCCGACTATGGCTACACCTTC

clone_size: -
j_call: TRBJ2-3
v_call: TRBV18
d_call: TRBD2
cdr3_aa: CASSAAGEVTDTQYF
cdr3_nt: TGTGCCAGCTCCGCGGCGGGGGAAGTGACAGATACGCAGTATTTT

clone_size: -
j_call: TRBJ2-5
v_call: TRBV7-8
d_call: TRBD2
cdr3_aa: CASSSVLLAGKETQYF
cdr3_nt: TGTGCCAGCAGCTCCGTCTTACTAGCGGGCAAAGAGACCCAGTACTTC

clone_size: -
j_call: TRBJ1-1
v_call: TRBV19
d_call: TRBD1
cdr3_aa: CASTPGQGAAEAFF
cdr3_nt: TGTGCCAGTACCCCCGGGCAGGGGGCAGCTGAAGCTTTCTTT

clone_size: -
j_call: TRBJ2-7
v_call: TRBV14
d_call: TRBD2
cdr3_aa: CASRKAGDEQYF
cdr3_nt: TGTGCCAGCAGAAAAGCGGGGGACGAGCAGTACTTC

clone_size: -
j_call: TRBJ1-2
v_call: TRBV2
d_call: -
cdr3_aa: CASNDAPGHGYTF
cdr3_nt: TGTGCCAGCAACGATGCCCCTGGGCATGGCTACACCTTC

clone_size: -
j_call: TRBJ2-2
v_call: TRBV7-2
d_call: TRBD1
cdr3_aa: CASSLYRGWTGELFF
cdr3_nt: TGTGCCAGCAGCTTATACAGGGGCTGGACCGGGGAGCTGTTTTTT

clone_size: -
j_call: TRBJ2-1
v_call: TRBV5-1
d_call: -
cdr3_aa: CASSPGGAENEQFF
cdr3_nt: TGCGCCAGCAGCCCTGGAGGGGCCGAGAATGAGCAGTTCTTC

clone_size: -
j_call: TRBJ1-5
v_call: TRBV19
d_call: TRBD1
cdr3_aa: CASSIRDRGNQPQHF
cdr3_nt: TGTGCCAGTAGTATCCGGGACAGGGGCAATCAGCCCCAGCATTTT

clone_size: -
j_call: TRBJ1-1
v_call: TRBV28
d_call: TRBD1
cdr3_aa: CASSSGTGGSAFF
cdr3_nt: TGTGCCAGCAGTTCCGGGACAGGGGGCAGTGCTTTCTTT

clone_size: -
j_call: TRBJ1-2
v_call: TRBV30
d_call: -
cdr3_aa: CAWSVAGLVVDGYTF
cdr3_nt: TGTGCCTGGAGTGTAGCGGGCCTGGTAGTCGACGGCTACACCTTC

clone_size: -
j_call: TRBJ2-7
v_call: TRBV18
d_call: -
cdr3_aa: CASSPPGGRGEQYF
cdr3_nt: TGTGCCAGCTCACCACCCGGCGGGCGGGGCGAGCAGTACTTC

clone_size: -
j_call: TRBJ2-1
v_call: TRBV2
d_call: TRBD2
cdr3_aa: CASSESGGQNEQFF
cdr3_nt: TGTGCCAGCAGTGAGAGCGGGGGTCAGAATGAGCAGTTCTTC

clone_size: -
j_call: TRBJ1-5
v_call: TRBV2
d_call: TRBD1
cdr3_aa: CASSDRTGVSQPQHF
cdr3_nt: TGTGCCAGCAGTGATAGGACAGGGGTTAGTCAGCCCCAGCATTTT

clone_size: once
j_call: TRBJ2-6
v_call: TRBV3-1/TRBV3-2
d_call: -
cdr3_aa: CASSHTSTSSGANVLTF
cdr3_nt: TGTGCCAGCAGCCACACCTCCACGAGCTCTGGGGCCAACGTCCTGACTTTC